The rows below give T cell receptor beta chains drawn from one sample of a study of blood T cell repertoires in COVID-19. Measured with immunoSEQ multiplex PCR; TCRdb has only the in-frame clones, and not every one. The sample includes approximately 100,000 clones, roughly nine tenths of them seen just once. Input material: peripheral blood. The source of these receptors is a middle-aged man with acute or convalescent COVID-19. CDR3s leave out the opening cysteine and the closing phenylalanine or tryptophan. A D gene is named only where the DNA matches it firmly.

cdr3_aa: ASSFRQGSQPQH; d_call: TRBD1; j_call: TRBJ1-5; v_call: TRBV5-5
cdr3_aa: ASSEALGGVYGYT; d_call: NA; j_call: TRBJ1-2; v_call: TRBV6-1
cdr3_aa: ASSDPRGPSTDTQY; d_call: NA; j_call: TRBJ2-3; v_call: TRBV19
cdr3_aa: ASSPKQDGAF; d_call: NA; j_call: TRBJ1-1; v_call: TRBV12-3/TRBV12-4
cdr3_aa: ASSYSVNSPLH; d_call: NA; j_call: TRBJ1-6; v_call: TRBV6-5
cdr3_aa: ASSIVDRGGQPQH; d_call: TRBD1; j_call: TRBJ1-5; v_call: TRBV6-2/TRBV6-3
cdr3_aa: ASSSEEKLF; d_call: NA; j_call: TRBJ1-4; v_call: TRBV12-3/TRBV12-4
cdr3_aa: AWGQGRTF; d_call: TRBD1; j_call: TRBJ1-1; v_call: TRBV30
cdr3_aa: ASSSTGPIAKNIQY; d_call: NA; j_call: TRBJ2-4; v_call: TRBV7-9
cdr3_aa: ASSFDRGNTQY; d_call: TRBD1; j_call: TRBJ2-3; v_call: TRBV5-4
cdr3_aa: ATPRDTANTEAF; d_call: NA; j_call: TRBJ1-1; v_call: TRBV18
cdr3_aa: ASSTDRGYDYNSPLH; d_call: TRBD1; j_call: TRBJ1-6; v_call: TRBV6-2/TRBV6-3
cdr3_aa: ASSRDRVGGELF; d_call: TRBD1; j_call: TRBJ2-2; v_call: TRBV19
cdr3_aa: ASSLESRRNTEAF; d_call: NA; j_call: TRBJ1-1; v_call: TRBV5-1
cdr3_aa: ASSPYLDRGEKLF; d_call: NA; j_call: TRBJ1-4; v_call: TRBV7-9
cdr3_aa: ASSATGSLSEGYT; d_call: NA; j_call: TRBJ1-2; v_call: TRBV25-1
cdr3_aa: ASSVERELF; d_call: NA; j_call: TRBJ2-2; v_call: TRBV21-1
cdr3_aa: ASSREPPAGLLSNEQF; d_call: NA; j_call: TRBJ2-1; v_call: TRBV6-6
cdr3_aa: ASSPETQANYGYT; d_call: NA; j_call: TRBJ1-2; v_call: TRBV18
cdr3_aa: ASSPDLGQLNTEAF; d_call: NA; j_call: TRBJ1-1; v_call: TRBV5-4
cdr3_aa: ASSVGTGPRTLH; d_call: NA; j_call: TRBJ1-6; v_call: TRBV9
cdr3_aa: ASSRTGVTSNEQY; d_call: NA; j_call: TRBJ2-7; v_call: TRBV5-6
cdr3_aa: ASSRTLRETQY; d_call: NA; j_call: TRBJ2-5; v_call: TRBV9
cdr3_aa: ASSGRQNEKLF; d_call: NA; j_call: TRBJ1-4; v_call: TRBV9
cdr3_aa: ASSYYTTGQITYT; d_call: NA; j_call: TRBJ1-2; v_call: TRBV6-6
cdr3_aa: AWSPHRGRTEAF; d_call: TRBD1; j_call: TRBJ1-1; v_call: TRBV30
cdr3_aa: ASLGGVNTEAF; d_call: NA; j_call: TRBJ1-1; v_call: TRBV7-6
cdr3_aa: ASSQGGGAVRNSPLH; d_call: NA; j_call: TRBJ1-6; v_call: TRBV4-3
cdr3_aa: ASGVRTVSNQPQH; d_call: NA; j_call: TRBJ1-5; v_call: TRBV6-6
cdr3_aa: ASSATLATNEKLF; d_call: NA; j_call: TRBJ1-4; v_call: TRBV19
cdr3_aa: AISDGTPGDTQY; d_call: NA; j_call: TRBJ2-3; v_call: TRBV10-3
cdr3_aa: ASTTPGEELGNQPQH; d_call: NA; j_call: TRBJ1-5; v_call: TRBV21-1
cdr3_aa: ASRAGGFITETQY; d_call: TRBD2; j_call: TRBJ2-5; v_call: TRBV27
cdr3_aa: ASSPAVSNQPQH; d_call: NA; j_call: TRBJ1-5; v_call: TRBV18
cdr3_aa: ASSLLSPSGGGIYNEQF; d_call: TRBD2; j_call: TRBJ2-1; v_call: TRBV7-7
cdr3_aa: AWSPVMVGVGQPQH; d_call: NA; j_call: TRBJ1-5; v_call: TRBV30
cdr3_aa: ASSHTRQGGYT; d_call: TRBD1; j_call: TRBJ1-2; v_call: TRBV14
cdr3_aa: ASSVISRTENGYT; d_call: NA; j_call: TRBJ1-2; v_call: TRBV3-1/TRBV3-2
cdr3_aa: SASMVWRQGAVGYT; d_call: TRBD1; j_call: TRBJ1-2; v_call: TRBV20-1
cdr3_aa: ASSRDTEAF; d_call: NA; j_call: TRBJ1-1; v_call: TRBV9
cdr3_aa: ASSPDPGSTDTQY; d_call: NA; j_call: TRBJ2-3; v_call: TRBV5-1
cdr3_aa: ASSVEGAGGFYNEQF; d_call: TRBD2; j_call: TRBJ2-1; v_call: TRBV9
cdr3_aa: ATTRGSRTYEQY; d_call: NA; j_call: TRBJ2-7; v_call: TRBV5-4
cdr3_aa: SVVLQGFSYEQY; d_call: NA; j_call: TRBJ2-7; v_call: TRBV29-1
cdr3_aa: AISVGETQY; d_call: NA; j_call: TRBJ2-5; v_call: TRBV10-3
cdr3_aa: ASSLVSSGGQETQY; d_call: TRBD2; j_call: TRBJ2-5; v_call: TRBV5-1
cdr3_aa: ASSRRDSHANTGELF; d_call: TRBD1; j_call: TRBJ2-2; v_call: TRBV4-3
cdr3_aa: ASSARQGTDTQY; d_call: TRBD1; j_call: TRBJ2-3; v_call: TRBV9
cdr3_aa: ASSALSTGYGYT; d_call: NA; j_call: TRBJ1-2; v_call: TRBV9
cdr3_aa: ASSLAGRNEKLF; d_call: NA; j_call: TRBJ1-4; v_call: TRBV28
cdr3_aa: ASSRLPGRGVTGELF; d_call: TRBD2; j_call: TRBJ2-2; v_call: TRBV19
cdr3_aa: ASSQDRDTQY; d_call: NA; j_call: TRBJ2-3; v_call: TRBV19
cdr3_aa: ASSERGQGGLYGYT; d_call: TRBD1; j_call: TRBJ1-2; v_call: TRBV6-1
cdr3_aa: ASRGQGFSYEQY; d_call: TRBD1; j_call: TRBJ2-7; v_call: TRBV7-9
cdr3_aa: ASSQERLRDKFQGINSPLH; d_call: NA; j_call: TRBJ1-6; v_call: TRBV14